These 21 T cell receptor beta chains share one sample of origin, sequenced in a study of T cell repertoires in cytomegalovirus infection. One entry per CDR3 protein, called by TCRdb with MiXCR from the reads. The sample shows 75,000 to 100,000 distinct CDR3 sequences, about 29% of them seen only once. Antigens of these TCRs are unknown. The material sequenced was CD8+ T cells from cultured PBMCs, taken from culture after CMV antigen stimulation. The receptors here all came from a human donor in good health (CMV status not recorded). Some clones in this sample may be carry-over from other donors' samples.

There are many counts of this clonotype. V usage is TRBV10-3 and J usage is TRBJ2-7; D is perhaps TRBD1 (6 bases). The V gene's germline CDR1 is ENHRY and CDR2 SYGVKD. V was clipped by 4 bases and J by 0 bases, with 16 bases between them. CDR3 size: 16 residues. The CDR3 DNA reads TGTGCCATCAGTGGATCCTGGGACAAGAGCTCCTACGAGCAGTACTTC. This sequence encodes CAISGSWDKSSYEQYF.

This clonotype appeared many times. This chain connects TRBV19 to TRBJ2-7; no clear D. The germline V and J ends were trimmed by 4 bases and 0 bases, with 10 bases remaining between them. The CDR3 runs 14 residues. CDR1 is LNHDA and CDR2 is SQIVND in the germline V gene (reference sequence). The CDR3 DNA reads TGTGCCAGTAGTAATGGGGAAGCCTCCTACGAGCAGTACTTC. Translation: CASSNGEASYEQYF.

This clonotype is a singleton in its sample. This chain connects TRBV5-6 to TRBJ2-3, with 9 bases matching TRBD1. The V segment lost 3 bases and the J segment 14 bases; nucleotides outside the gene matches: 10. The CDR3 is 13 amino acids. The germline V gene has CDR1 SGHDT and CDR2 YYEEEE. The CDR3 DNA reads as TGTGCCAGCAGCTCCCCTGGGGGACAGGGAATGTATTTT. This encodes CASSSPGGQGMYF.

The chain employs TRBV9 and TRBJ2-7; the D gene is possibly TRBD2 (6 bases). Trimming left V 0 bases short and J 6 bases short, with 7 bases between. Germline V gene data show CDR1 as SGDLS and CDR2 as YYNGEE. This CDR3 is built from 12 residues. CDR3 coding DNA: TGTGCCAGCAGCGTAGCGGAGGGCGAGCAGTACTTC. Translating it yields CASSVAEGEQYF.

This chain connects TRBV7-6 to TRBJ1-1; 8 nucleotides line up with TRBD1. Trimming at V came to 6 bases and at J to 6 bases, leaving 3 bases not matched to a gene. CDR1 is SGHVS and CDR2 is FNYEAQ in the germline V gene. The CDR3 has 12 residues. The CDR3 sequence: CASSAQGAEAFF. Written as DNA, the CDR3 is TGTGCCAGCAGTGCACAGGGGGCTGAAGCTTTCTTT.

This clonotype was seen more than once but under ten times. In nucleotides, the CDR3 is TGTGCCAGTAGCCCAGGACAGGGCCTCAATCAGCCCCAGCATTTT. Amino acids: CASSPGQGLNQPQHF. The chain is built from TRBV19 and TRBJ1-5; 8 bases map to TRBD1. J gave up 3 bases and V 6 bases, and 7 bases lay outside the gene matches. The CDR3 covers 15 residues. CDR1 and CDR2 from the germline V gene are LNHDA and SQIVND (reference sequence).

In DNA, the CDR3 is TGCGCCAGCAGCCACCCTACCCTCGGCTACGCCGAGCAGTACTTC. The encoded protein is CASSHPTLGYAEQYF. V and J are TRBV4-1 and TRBJ2-7; unclear D gene. Germline V CDR1 and CDR2: MGHRA, YSYEKL. V shed 3 bases and J shed 6 bases, with 18 bases lying between them. This CDR3 has 15 amino acids.

This clonotype was picked up many times. The V gene is TRBV28, the J gene TRBJ1-1; D gene ambiguous. This CDR3 has 14 residues. The V gene's germline CDR1 is MDHEN and CDR2 SYDVKM. V lost 8 bases and J 2 bases, leaving 15 bases between the germline ends. In nucleotides, the CDR3 is TGTGCCAGCCTAGATCTAGGTTTAAACACTGAAGCTTTCTTT. This sequence encodes CASLDLGLNTEAFF.

The rearrangement links TRBV12-3 or TRBV12-4 to TRBJ2-7; TRBD1 matches 9 bases. V shed 4 bases, J shed 3 bases, and the junction held 7 bases outside the gene matches. The length of the CDR3 is 15 residues. The CDR3 loop reads CASSSIKDRGYEQYF. CDR3 DNA sequence: TGTGCCAGCAGTTCAATCAAGGACAGGGGCTACGAGCAGTACTTC.

There are a few counts of this clonotype. The chain combines TRBV19 with TRBJ2-3; 9 positions agree with TRBD2. Germline V lookup: CDR1 LNHDA, CDR2 SQIVND (reference sequence). With 5 bases clipped from V and 2 bases from J, the junction kept 20 bases outside the gene matches. The CDR3 extends over 20 amino acids. CDR3 nucleotide sequence: TGTGCCAGTAGTCACATTACTAGCGGGCAGCGCCTCTATGCCACAGATACGCAGTATTTT. Translated: CASSHITSGQRLYATDTQYF.

This clonotype was recorded many times. The DNA of the CDR3 is TGTGCCTCATGGGGACAGGGTACCTACGAGCAGTACTTC. Translated: CASWGQGTYEQYF. The rearrangement uses TRBV6-6 and TRBJ2-7; 9 bases line up with TRBD1. This CDR3 spans 13 amino acids. CDR1 and CDR2 (germline): MNHNY, SVGAGI (reference sequence). V was clipped by 11 bases and J by 2 bases; unmatched bases: 7.

This clonotype was seen only a few times. The chain links TRBV5-5 to TRBJ2-7; the D gene is possibly TRBD1 (6 bases). CDR1 is SGHKS, CDR2 YYEKEE, per germline (reference sequence). The CDR3 sequence is 12 residues long. With 3 bases removed from V and 7 bases from J, the gap between germline ends came to 11 bases. DNA of the CDR3: TGTGCCAGCAGCTCACAGGGTCGGGAGCAGTACTTC. Translation: CASSSQGREQYF.

V and J are TRBV27 and TRBJ2-2; the match to TRBD1 covers 9 bases. The ends lost 4 bases at V and 3 bases at J; junction bases unmatched: 6. In germline, CDR1 is MNHEY, CDR2 SMNVEV (reference sequence). This CDR3 contains 16 residues. Here the CDR3 DNA reads TGTGCCAGCAGTTCCCGGGACAGGGTATACACCGGGGAGCTGTTTTTT. It codes for CASSSRDRVYTGELFF.

This sequence joins TRBV27 and TRBJ1-1, with D perhaps matching TRBD1 (6 bases). Germline CDR1 is MNHEY and CDR2 is SMNVEV (reference sequence). This CDR3 region has 15 residues. Between the trimmed V and J ends, which lost 6 bases and 1 base, there was a span of 15 bases. CDR3 DNA sequence: TGTGCCAGCAGGCAACCTTGGACAGCGAACACTGAAGCTTTCTTT. Its protein is CASRQPWTANTEAFF.

This clonotype appeared many times. The chain links TRBV7-6 to TRBJ2-5; tentative D call: TRBD1 (6 bases). The CDR3 contains 16 residues. Germline CDR1 SGHVS, CDR2 FNYEAQ. V was shortened by 3 bases and J by 1 base, with 15 bases between the two germline ends. This CDR3 reads CASSLDSILLQETQYF. The CDR3 DNA reads TGTGCCAGCAGCTTGGACAGTATCCTACTCCAAGAGACCCAGTACTTC. The whole variable domain, filled in from reference TRBV7-6 and TRBJ2-5, reads GAGVSQSPRYKVTKRGQDVALRCDPISGHVSLYWYRQALGQGPEFLTYFNYEAQQDKSGLPNDRFSAERPEGSISTLTIQRTEQRDSAMYRCASSLDSILLQETQYFGPGTRLLVL.

This clonotype was detected many times. The rearrangement links TRBV7-2 to TRBJ2-1; D remains ambiguous. The CDR3 length is 12 residues. V was cut by 7 bases and J by 4 bases, with 8 bases left in between. The germline V gene has CDR1 SGHTA and CDR2 FQGNSA. CDR3 sequence: CASMLGYNEQFF. The CDR3 region has the DNA TGTGCCAGCATGCTAGGGTACAATGAGCAGTTCTTC.

The V call is TRBV28, the J call TRBJ1-2; a weak D match, TRBD1 (6 bases). This CDR3 is 14 amino acids long. The V gene lost 1 base and the J gene lost 8 bases, with 14 bases spanning the gap. Germline V lookup: CDR1 MDHEN, CDR2 SYDVKM. The CDR3 protein is CASSLSSGALGYTF. CDR3 in DNA: TGTGCCAGCAGTTTATCATCAGGGGCCCTGGGCTACACCTTC.

The chain has TRBV27 and TRBJ1-1; tentatively, D is TRBD1 (6 bases). The V gene's germline CDR1 is MNHEY and CDR2 SMNVEV (reference sequence). V was trimmed by 6 bases and J by 3 bases, leaving 17 bases between them. CDR3 length: 15 residues. CDR3 DNA: TGTGCCAGCAGCGAGGACAGCCTCGGGTACACTGAAGCTTTCTTT. Encoded protein: CASSEDSLGYTEAFF.

This clonotype was recorded many times. This chain connects TRBV4-1 to TRBJ1-5; TRBD1 might be the D (5 bases). CDR1 and CDR2 (germline): MGHRA, YSYEKL. V lost 4 bases, J lost 2 bases, and 9 bases lay in between. This CDR3 spans 14 amino acids. The CDR3 reads CASSPTEGNQPQHF. The DNA of the CDR3 is TGCGCCAGCAGCCCGACAGAGGGCAATCAGCCCCAGCATTTT.

This clonotype showed up many times. V usage is TRBV28 and J usage is TRBJ2-7; TRBD1 is a possible D gene (5 bases). This CDR3 is 14 amino acids long. Germline V CDR1 and CDR2: MDHEN, SYDVKM. V shed 3 bases and J shed 4 bases, with 13 bases lying between them. The CDR3 DNA follows: TGTGCCAGCAGTTTTTATGACAGCGAATACGAGCAGTACTTC. Translating gives CASSFYDSEYEQYF.

The chain couples TRBV4-1 to TRBJ2-5; D possibly matches TRBD1 or TRBD2 (6 bases each). The germline V and J ends were trimmed by 1 base and 4 bases, with 16 bases remaining between them. The CDR3 loop spans 16 amino acids. Germline V gene data show CDR1 as MGHRA and CDR2 as YSYEKL. The CDR3 sequence: CASSQVPGAQSETQYF. CDR3 sequence (DNA): TGCGCCAGCAGCCAAGTCCCGGGGGCACAGTCAGAGACCCAGTACTTC.